The next 10 T cell receptor beta chains were all read from a single sample in a study of blood T cells in healthy people across ages. Through a sample-barcoded 5' primer and a J-beta primer mix, a second PCR was run for roughly 7 to 11 cycles. TCRdb reanalysed the 5' RACE reads using MiXCR and keeps one entry per CDR3 protein. Among about 760,000 distinct CDR3 sequences, 25% were seen once, and the ten largest hold roughly a tenth. The same data also contributed to another study, on T cells of mothers and their children.

Sequenced sample: blood. These receptor sequences come from a boy between 10 and 17 years old in good health.

V is TRBV25-1 and J is TRBJ2-7; 7 bases line up with TRBD1. This CDR3 has 18 residues. CDR1 MGHDK and CDR2 SYGVNS come from the germline V gene. The trim removed 2 bases at V and 0 bases at J, leaving 13 bases unmatched. The CDR3 DNA reads as TGTGCCAGCAGTGAACGGCCCAGGACAGGACTGAGCTCCTACGAGCAGTACTTC. It codes for CASSERPRTGLSSYEQYF.

Details on this clonotype: One end of the junction does not line up with germline, which may come from a read error. The chain carries TRBV29-1 and TRBJ2-5; D assignment may be TRBD1 or TRBD2 (5 bases each). The V gene's germline CDR1 is SQVTM and CDR2 ANQGSEA. The CDR3 loop spans 12 amino acids. CDR3 bases: TGCAGCGTTCTTGGGGCGGAGGAGACCCGGTACTTC. This encodes CSVLGAEETRYF.

This clonotype was detected a few times. The chain is built from TRBV14 and TRBJ2-5; D may be TRBD1 (6 bases). Judging by the DNA end, TRBJ2-7 fits better; the J call may be wrong. The CDR3 has 15 amino acids. Germline values: CDR1 SGHDN, CDR2 FVKESK. CDR3 protein: CASSRTDSLPYEQYF. DNA for the CDR3: TGTGCCAGCAGCCGAACGGACAGCTTACCCTACGAGCAGTACTTC.

In this sample, this clonotype turned up once. The junction differs from germline at one of its ends, possibly a read error. The chain links TRBV29-1 to TRBJ2-6; the D gene is possibly TRBD1 (6 bases). Germline V gene data show CDR1 as SQVTM and CDR2 as ANQGSEA. This CDR3 region has 14 residues. Written as DNA, the CDR3 is TGCAGCGTTGAGGGGGCCTCCGGGGCCAACGCCCTGACTTTC. Translating gives CSVEGASGANALTF.

V is TRBV29-1 and J is TRBJ2-1, with a possible D match to TRBD2 (6 bases). V lost 3 bases, J lost 8 bases, and 17 bases lay in between. CDR1 SQVTM and CDR2 ANQGSEA come from the germline V gene. The CDR3 totals 14 residues. CDR3 amino acids: CSVDPSRGWDEQFF. The DNA for the CDR3 is TGCAGCGTTGACCCCTCGCGGGGTTGGGATGAGCAGTTCTTC.

This clonotype occurred a few times. The CDR3 DNA reads as TGTGCCAGCAGCTTAAATGCGGGGGACGAGCAGTACTTC. It translates to CASSLNAGDEQYF. The chain carries TRBV13 and TRBJ2-7; 7 positions match TRBD2. The V gene's germline CDR1 is PRHDT and CDR2 FYEKMQ (reference sequence). The CDR3 is made up of 13 amino acids. Germline trimming cut 2 bases from V and 5 bases from J; bases unmatched to any gene: 3.

The chain couples TRBV7-2 to TRBJ2-1, with D maybe TRBD1 (6 bases). Germline V lookup: CDR1 SGHTA, CDR2 FQGNSA. The V and J ends lost 2 bases and 3 bases respectively, with 11 bases between them. CDR3 size: 15 residues. CDR3: CASSLFGQSYNEQFF. CDR3 sequence (DNA): TGTGCCAGCAGCTTATTCGGACAGAGCTACAATGAGCAGTTCTTC.

Only a few counts were recorded for this clonotype. The chain has TRBV2 and TRBJ2-1; D not certain. This CDR3 has 11 residues. Germline lookup yields CDR1 SNHLY and CDR2 FYNNEI. Trimming removed 11 bases at V and 6 bases at J, with 11 bases between. CDR3 nucleotide sequence: TGTGCCCCGAGGAGACTCAATGAGCAGTTCTTC. This codes for CAPRRLNEQFF. The full variable domain, completed using reference TRBV2 and TRBJ2-1, is EPEVTQTPSHQVTQMGQEVILRCVPISNHLYFYWYRQILGQKVEFLVSFYNNEISEKSEIFDDQFSVERPDGSNFTLKIRSTKLEDSAMYFCAPRRLNEQFFGPGTRLTVL.

The chain has TRBV5-1 and TRBJ2-5; D possibly corresponds to TRBD2 (7 bases). CDR3 length: 15 amino acids. Looked up from germline, CDR1 is SGHRS and CDR2 is YFSETQ. Trimming left V 4 bases short and J 4 bases short, with 17 bases between. CDR3 loop: CASSLLGGRGETQYF. In DNA, the CDR3 is TGCGCCAGCAGCCTGCTCGGGGGGCGCGGAGAGACCCAGTACTTC.

V and J are TRBV6-4 and TRBJ2-4; possible D gene TRBD1, 5 bases. In germline, CDR1 is MRHNA, CDR2 SNTAGT. The CDR3 covers 13 residues. V was cut by 8 bases and J by 7 bases, with 15 bases left in between. The CDR3, as DNA: TGTGCCAGCTCCCCCGGTAGGGGTAACATTCAGTACTTC. Protein: CASSPGRGNIQYF.